These 23 T cell receptor beta chains were all obtained from the same sample, sequenced in a study of lymphopenia after photon versus proton radiotherapy. Profiled with immunoSEQ multiplex PCR; TCRdb holds only in-frame clones, not every one. Here the sample spans roughly 5,200 clones, around 90% being singletons. This specimen consisted of peripheral blood, obtained from a patient treated with photon-based radiotherapy. These receptors all come from a man aged 25 to 45 with gastric cancer.

The chain links TRBV11-3 to TRBJ2-5; 8 bases are shared with TRBD2. The CDR3 contains 13 residues. Germline CDR1 reads SGHNT; CDR2 reads YENEEA. The V gene end was trimmed by 5 bases and the J gene end by 2 bases; junction bases not matched to a gene: 1. The CDR3 spells CASSAGGQETQYF. The CDR3 DNA is TGTGCCAGCAGCGCGGGGGGTCAAGAGACCCAGTACTTC. Using reference TRBV11-3 and TRBJ2-5 for the parts outside the CDR3, the full variable domain is EAGVVQSPRYKIIEKKQPVAFWCNPISGHNTLYWYLQNLGQGPELLIRYENEEAVDDSQLPKDRFSAERLKGVDSTLKIQPAELGDSAVYLCASSAGGQETQYFGPGTRLLVL.

This sequence joins TRBV28 and TRBJ2-1, with 7 bases matching TRBD2. The CDR3 runs to 15 residues. Germline CDR1 is MDHEN and CDR2 is SYDVKM. The J segment lost 4 bases and the V segment lost 4 bases, leaving 7 bases of the junction unmatched. The CDR3 nucleotides are TGTGCCAGCAGTTCACGACTAGCCGCTTACAATGAGCAGTTCTTC. It specifies CASSSRLAAYNEQFF.

The chain has TRBV6-1 and TRBJ2-3; TRBD1 matches 7 bases. The CDR3 sequence is 13 residues long. CDR1 is MNHNS and CDR2 is SASEGT in the germline V gene. The V and J ends lost 7 bases and 5 bases, in that order; junction bases with no gene match: 6. The CDR3 region has the DNA TGTGCCAGCAACCCCTCAGGGGGAGATACGCAGTATTTT. It is translated as CASNPSGGDTQYF.

This sequence joins TRBV7-2 and TRBJ2-7; no reliable D call. V was pared by 6 bases and J by 6 bases, with 12 bases between. This CDR3 has 12 residues. Germline V gives CDR1 SGHTA, CDR2 FQGNSA. In DNA, the CDR3 is TGTGCCAGCAGTCAACACAGCCGCGAGCAGTACTTC. Translating gives CASSQHSREQYF.

The chain couples TRBV5-1 to TRBJ1-3; a weak D match, TRBD1 (6 bases). Germline loops: CDR1 SGHRS, CDR2 YFSETQ. The CDR3 is 16 amino acids. With 3 bases removed from V and 4 bases from J, the gap between germline ends came to 17 bases. The CDR3 DNA is TGCGCCAGCAGCTCGACCACTACAGGGTCAGGAAACACCATATATTTT. It codes for CASSSTTTGSGNTIYF.

In its sample, this clone was seen once. V is TRBV4-3 and J is TRBJ2-1; 9 bases align to TRBD2. There are 17 residues in the CDR3. With V trimmed by 0 bases and J by 0 bases, 3 bases remained unmatched. Germline V CDR1 and CDR2: LGHNA, YSLEER. In nucleotides, the CDR3 is TGCGCCAGCAGCCAAGACGGTAGCGGGAGCTCCTACAATGAGCAGTTCTTC. Its translation is CASSQDGSGSSYNEQFF.

The chain carries TRBV21-1 and TRBJ2-2; the table's D call TRBD1 went unverified against the DNA. TRBV21-1 is a pseudogene segment. The CDR3 consists of 18 residues. The CDR3 DNA follows: TGTGCCAGCAGCCTCCGGGACAGGGGTGTTACGAACACCGGGGAGCTGTTTTTT. Protein sequence: CASSLRDRGVTNTGELFF.

V is TRBV5-5 and J is TRBJ2-7, with TRBD1 matching over 11 bases. The CDR3 is made up of 16 amino acids. From germline, CDR1 is SGHKS and CDR2 YYEKEE (reference sequence). The trim removed 1 base at V and 2 bases at J, leaving 5 bases unmatched. The CDR3 DNA sequence: TGTGCCAGCAGCTTGAGGGACAGGGGGGTTCCCTACGAGCAGTACTTC. Residues: CASSLRDRGVPYEQYF.

The chain combines TRBV6-5 with TRBJ2-5; no reliable D call. The CDR3 length is 15 residues. Germline V lookup: CDR1 MNHEY, CDR2 SVGAGI. V dropped 7 bases and J dropped 5 bases, with 20 bases sitting between them. CDR3 sequence: CASNPARPTGETQYF. For the CDR3, the DNA is TGTGCCAGCAATCCCGCCAGGCCTACCGGGGAGACCCAGTACTTC.

The CDR3 bases are TGTGCCAGCAGCGTAGCCAGTATGAATGAGCAGTTCTTC. Amino acids: CASSVASMNEQFF. The chain uses TRBV9 and TRBJ2-1; no clear D. V was shortened by 0 bases and J by 7 bases, with 8 bases between the two germline ends. CDR3 size: 13 residues. Germline CDR1 SGDLS, CDR2 YYNGEE.

This clone was seen only once. The rearrangement uses TRBV21-1 and TRBJ2-1; TRBD2, the D gene given by the table, was not confirmed from the DNA. TRBV21-1 is described as a pseudogene. This CDR3 contains 17 residues. As DNA, the CDR3 is TGTGCCAGCAGCCAAGATCCGGCATGGAGCTCCTACAATGAGCAGTTCTTC. Translated, it gives CASSQDPAWSSYNEQFF.

This chain joins TRBV9 and TRBJ2-3, with a possible D match to TRBD2 (6 bases). Germline V lookup: CDR1 SGDLS, CDR2 YYNGEE. This CDR3 spans 15 amino acids. The V end lost 0 bases, the J end lost 2 bases, and 10 bases lay between the germline ends. Written as DNA, the CDR3 is TGTGCCAGCAGCGTAGACTGGGGGGACACAGATACGCAGTATTTT. This sequence encodes CASSVDWGDTDTQYF.

The rearrangement links TRBV28 to TRBJ2-7; D is perhaps TRBD1 (7 bases). CDR3 length equals 14 residues. Looked up from germline, CDR1 is MDHEN and CDR2 is SYDVKM. Trimming stripped 2 bases from V and 7 bases from J, with 15 bases between. CDR3 sequence: CASSLGGTVVEQYF. The CDR3 DNA sequence: TGTGCCAGCAGTTTAGGGGGGACAGTCGTGGAGCAGTACTTC. The variable domain in full, completed from reference TRBV28 and TRBJ2-7, reads DVKVTQSSRYLVKRTGEKVFLECVQDMDHENMFWYRQDPGLGLRLIYFSYDVKMKEKGDIPEGYSVSREKKERFSLILESASTNQTSMYLCASSLGGTVVEQYFGPGTRLTVT.

V usage is TRBV21-1 and J usage is TRBJ2-7; the DNA was not compared with TRBD2, the D call given in the table. TRBV21-1 is a known pseudogene. The CDR3 covers 18 residues. CDR3 in amino acids: CASSKDLLAGGPGNEQYF. The CDR3 DNA sequence: TGTGCCAGCAGCAAAGATCTACTAGCGGGAGGGCCTGGCAACGAGCAGTACTTC.

V and J are TRBV7-9 and TRBJ2-3; 9 bases line up with TRBD2. From germline, CDR1 is SEHNR and CDR2 FQNEAQ (reference sequence). The CDR3 consists of 16 residues. J lost 1 base, V lost 5 bases, and 7 bases had no gene match. In DNA form, the CDR3 reads TGTGCCAGCAGCCCAGTAGCGGGAGACGGCACAGATACGCAGTATTTT. It specifies CASSPVAGDGTDTQYF. The variable domain in full, completed from reference TRBV7-9 and TRBJ2-3, reads DTGVSQNPRHKITKRGQNVTFRCDPISEHNRLYWYRQTLGQGPEFLTYFQNEAQLEKSRLLSDRFSAERPKGSFSTLEIQRTEQGDSAMYLCASSPVAGDGTDTQYFGPGTRLTVL.

V and J are TRBV11-2 and TRBJ2-7, with unresolved D. The CDR3 runs 14 residues. Germline CDR1 is SGHAT and CDR2 is FQNNGV. The V gene lost 1 base and the J gene lost 0 bases, with 7 bases spanning the gap. The CDR3 reads CASSLGGYSYEQYF. The DNA of the CDR3 is TGTGCCAGCAGCTTAGGGGGTTACTCCTACGAGCAGTACTTC.

This chain connects TRBV19 to TRBJ1-4; TRBD1 agrees at 11 bases. Trimming cost V 7 bases and J 7 bases; bases outside gene matches: 14. The CDR3 is made up of 17 amino acids. CDR1 is LNHDA and CDR2 is SQIVND in the germline V gene (reference sequence). The CDR3 sequence is CASKTTRDRGLGEKLFF. The CDR3 DNA follows: TGTGCCAGTAAGACTACGAGGGACAGGGGGTTAGGTGAAAAACTGTTTTTT.

The CDR3 region is CASVRGKTNGRSSYNEQFF. CDR3 bases: TGTGCCAGCGTCAGAGGTAAGACGAACGGGCGGAGCTCCTACAATGAGCAGTTCTTC. The chain couples TRBV21-1 to TRBJ2-1. TRBV21-1 represents a pseudogene. The CDR3 extends over 19 amino acids.

This chain links TRBV19 with TRBJ2-2, with D maybe TRBD2 (5 bases). Germline loops: CDR1 LNHDA, CDR2 SQIVND (reference sequence). The CDR3 has 14 residues. V was pared by 3 bases and J by 5 bases, with 10 bases between. The CDR3 sequence: CASSITRATGELFF. In nucleotides, the CDR3 is TGTGCCAGTAGTATTACTAGGGCGACCGGGGAGCTGTTTTTT.

This clone was detected only once. The genes are TRBV12-5 and TRBJ2-1; 14 bases are a match to TRBD2. Looked up from germline, CDR1 is LGHNT and CDR2 is FRNRAP. V lost 2 bases and J lost 7; bases outside the gene matches: 4. The CDR3 contains 16 residues. The CDR3 here is CASGLLGTSGSNEQFF. The DNA of the CDR3 is TGTGCTAGTGGTTTGCTTGGGACTAGCGGGAGTAATGAGCAGTTCTTC. The whole variable domain, filled in from reference TRBV12-5 and TRBJ2-1, reads DARVTQTPRHKVTEMGQEVTMRCQPILGHNTVFWYRQTMMQGLELLAYFRNRAPLDDSGMPKDRFSAEMPDATLATLKIQPSEPRDSAVYFCASGLLGTSGSNEQFFGPGTRLTVL.

The J gene is TRBJ1-4, the V gene TRBV21-1; the table calls TRBD1, which could not be checked here. TRBV21-1 is given as a pseudogene. The CDR3 spans 18 residues. CDR3 protein: CASSKEEGQGADNEKLFF. In DNA, the CDR3 is TGTGCCAGCAGCAAAGAGGAAGGACAGGGGGCAGATAATGAAAAACTGTTTTTT.

In this sample, this clone turned up a few times. This chain joins TRBV5-5 and TRBJ1-1, with TRBD1 as a possible D gene (6 bases). Per germline, CDR1 SGHKS and CDR2 YYEKEE (reference sequence). The CDR3 totals 14 residues. V gave up 2 bases and J gave up 0 bases, with 8 bases separating them. CDR3 DNA sequence: TGTGCCAGCAGCTTTTACAGGGTGAACACTGAAGCTTTCTTT. Its protein product is CASSFYRVNTEAFF.

The genes are TRBV11-2 and TRBJ2-2; weak D call: TRBD2 (7 bases). The germline CDR1 and CDR2 sequences are SGHAT and FQNNGV. This CDR3 has 18 residues. Trimming stripped 1 base from V and 1 base from J, with 16 bases between. CDR3 in DNA: TGTGCCAGCAGCTTAGTACTGGGGGCGGGGGAGAACACCGGGGAGCTGTTTTTT. Its protein is CASSLVLGAGENTGELFF.